What follows describes a single T cell receptor beta chain. This clonotype has ten or more counts. What this receptor recognizes is not known. No clone much larger than this one lies a single base away; base qualities are absent. The data were obtained in a study of regulatory T cells in long-lasting Graves disease (TCRdb year 2021). Regarding the research as a whole: Newly diagnosed Graves' disease patients had taken antithyroid drugs for less than 3 months. A total of approximately 35 samples underwent TCR sequencing: around 13 from persistent and roughly 20 from newly diagnosed Graves' disease patients. The study took place in China and was registered as a clinical trial. This study used TCR sequencing and RNA sequencing of peripheral blood to compare persistent Graves' disease patients against newly diagnosed Graves' disease patients.

Study-wide conclusions, independent of this receptor: The small sample size was acknowledged by the authors as a limitation that may reduce accuracy. Preferential use of TRBV28, TRBJ1-2 and TRBJ2-5 was observed in persistent disease, whereas TRBV20-1 and TRBJ2-1 were favored in newly diagnosed disease. Persistent patients shared more public clonotypes among themselves (around 2,500) than newly diagnosed patients did (more than 950). Only peripheral blood was studied, because thyroid tissue, the primary lesion, was inaccessible. Only the TCR beta chain was sequenced and analyzed. Lower TCR Shannon entropy and fewer highly expanded clones were observed in persistent Graves' disease patients than in newly diagnosed patients, which suggested clonal expansion.

The protocol used for the library was multiplex PCR. For sequencing, an Illumina HiSeq 4000 was employed. CDR3 regions were amplified by Arm-PCR with iRepertoire HTBI primers to construct TCR beta libraries. Gel purification was performed on PCR products prior to sequencing. The study's processing was this. Across samples, around 62 TRBV and 13 to 15 TRBJ segments were identified and used for gene usage analysis of CDR3 amino acid clonotypes. COPE and FqMerger were used to merge filtered high-quality paired reads into contigs. Contigs were aligned with BLAST to IMGT TRBV, TRBD and TRBJ reference genes, and CDR3 was defined per IMGT. Highly expanded clones were defined as clonotypes with a frequency above 0.1%. Shannon entropy was used to measure repertoire diversity, and the Gini coefficient was used to measure V-J evenness. A clonotype was considered public if more than one individual shared it. TCRdb ran its own pipeline on the public reads, namely fastp trimming at Q25 and MiXCR clone calling, and kept in-frame beta chains. A single entry per CDR3 protein holds the most common genes and DNA from its merged rows. What appears here as the V and J calls and clone size reflects TCRdb's work, not the paper's. The sample includes a few hundred thousand distinct CDR3 sequences, with more than 15% observed a single time. The ten top clones hold approximately 14% of the sample.

In the paper's terms, the time point label means: newly diagnosed GD, antithyroid drugs for less than 3 months. RNA was extracted from PBMCs in TRIzol for both TCR sequencing and RNA sequencing. The diagnosis of Graves' disease followed American Thyroid Association guidelines. Recruitment of patients was carried out at an endocrinology department in Xi'an, China. Each patient gave roughly 8.4 milliliters of peripheral blood, collected in an EDTA anticoagulant tube. Ficoll Paque Plus density gradient separation was used to isolate PBMCs, and no further T cell sorting was performed. RNA quality was checked with an Agilent 2100 Bioanalyzer and agarose gel, and concentration with a NanoDrop 2000. The V and J ends are trimmed by 4 bases and 3 bases, leaving 16 bases between them. The CDR3 sequence holds 15 residues, the cysteine and phenylalanine included. Only the CDR3 DNA is retained, 45 bases long and in frame from the first base. Per the germline V gene (reference sequence), MNHEY is the CDR1 and SMNVEV is the CDR2.

Separately, the same data were catalogued under a study of T cells in Graves' hyperthyroidism and ophthalmopathy. The second paper states: Graves' hyperthyroidism was defined as stable when no progression to ophthalmopathy occurred over 18 months of follow-up. Hyperthyroidism patients were aged 18 to 65 years and newly diagnosed, with disease duration of less than 2 months. Any patient with an uncontrolled infection, another autoimmune disease, pregnancy or lactation was excluded. Clinical symptoms, serum thyroxine and TRAb, thyroid ultrasound, and orbital computed tomography formed the basis for the diagnoses. The first round of RT-PCR for the TCR CDR3 was performed with the HTBI primer set and the Qiagen OneStep RT-PCR kit. Most expanded thyroid clonotypes (frequency above 0.001) were also found in blood, which suggests that blood repertoires may mirror thyroid immune responses. In cross-validation, a model built on a 13 V-J signature told ophthalmopathy apart from stable hyperthyroidism with roughly 87% sensitivity and around 83% specificity, and in testing the same model reached 80%/75%. In validation, the model predicted progression to ophthalmopathy with over 60% sensitivity and over 72% specificity, a median of roughly seven months before onset. A discovery cohort of approximately 97 patients, roughly 43 with Graves' ophthalmopathy and about 60 with stable Graves' hyperthyroidism, was used to find distinguishing TCR V-J signatures. Whether ophthalmopathy could be predicted prospectively was tested in an independent validation cohort made up of roughly 19 hyperthyroidism patients plus 17 patients who later progressed to ophthalmopathy. The 100 or so discovery patients were randomly split 7:3 into training and test sets. In addition, the study compared T-cell repertoires in thyroid tissue and in blood from several Graves' hyperthyroidism patients. Following sampling, methimazole starting at 30 mg daily was given to hyperthyroidism patients, and high-dose intravenous methylprednisolone was given to ophthalmopathy patients. Libraries were constructed in a second round of multiplex PCR, after which size selection and purification were carried out. Libraries were sequenced paired-end with 100 bp reads on an Illumina HiSeq2000. Raw data were processed with SOAPnuke, discarding reads with adapters, uncalled bases, mean Phred below 15, or no exact constant-primer or identifier match. High-quality paired reads were merged using COPE v1.2.5, and each unique nucleotide sequence was defined as a clonotype. Clonotypes were aligned to IMGT TRBV, TRBD and TRBJ reference segments using MiTCR v1.1. The analysis included only V-J combinations with a frequency above 0.0001, which together covered approximately 99% of the repertoires. A TCS score was defined as the ratio between F50 (clonal expansion) and ExV (chaos), using BLOSUM62-based TCRdist between CDR3 peptides within each V-J. Welch's t-statistics and random forest reduced 450 to 600 V-J features to under 15, which were used in a naive Bayes classifier (R e1071). No statistical method was used to fix the sample size in advance, and group allocation was not hidden from the investigators. According to the paper, TCR Vbeta CDR3 sequencing was carried out on some 140 peripheral blood samples, which came from some 41 ophthalmopathy, around 75 hyperthyroidism and around 17 progressor patients.

This TCR came from a woman aged 25 to 39 with Graves disease. Donor details come from another sample of the same person, matched by shared clones. The chain links TRBV27 with TRBJ2-7; the D region possibly corresponds to TRBD1 (6 bases align). Source: peripheral blood mononuclear cells (PBMCs), taken at new diagnosis, from a patient treated with antithyroid drugs. The CDR3 reads as follows: CASSYDPVQGYEQYF. DNA sequence: TGTGCCAGCAGTTACGACCCGGTACAGGGCTACGAGCAGTACTTC.